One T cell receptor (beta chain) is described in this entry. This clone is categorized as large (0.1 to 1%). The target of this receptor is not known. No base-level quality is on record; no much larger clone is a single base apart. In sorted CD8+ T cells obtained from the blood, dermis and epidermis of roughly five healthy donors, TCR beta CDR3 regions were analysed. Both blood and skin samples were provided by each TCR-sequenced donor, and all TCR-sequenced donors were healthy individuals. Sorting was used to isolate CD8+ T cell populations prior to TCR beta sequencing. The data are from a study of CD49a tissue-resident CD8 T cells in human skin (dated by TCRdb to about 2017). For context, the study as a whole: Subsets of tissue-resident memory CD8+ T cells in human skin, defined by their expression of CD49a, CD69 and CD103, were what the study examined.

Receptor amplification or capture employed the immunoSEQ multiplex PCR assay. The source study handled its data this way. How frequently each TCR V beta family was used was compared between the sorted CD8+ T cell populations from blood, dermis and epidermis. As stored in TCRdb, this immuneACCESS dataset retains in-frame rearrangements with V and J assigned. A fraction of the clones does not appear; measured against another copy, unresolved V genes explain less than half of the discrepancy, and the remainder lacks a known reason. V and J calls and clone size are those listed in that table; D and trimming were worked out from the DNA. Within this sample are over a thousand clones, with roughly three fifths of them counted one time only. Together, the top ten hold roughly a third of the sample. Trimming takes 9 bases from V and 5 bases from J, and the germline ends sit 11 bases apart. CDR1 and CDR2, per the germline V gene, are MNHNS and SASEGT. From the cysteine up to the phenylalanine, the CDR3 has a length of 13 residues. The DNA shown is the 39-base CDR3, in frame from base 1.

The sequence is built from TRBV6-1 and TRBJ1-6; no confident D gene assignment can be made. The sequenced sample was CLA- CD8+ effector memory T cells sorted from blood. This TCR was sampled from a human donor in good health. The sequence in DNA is TGTGCCAGTACCGACGGGGATAATTCACCCCTCCACTTT. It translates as CASTDGDNSPLHF.